This T cell receptor beta chain was documented in a study of cytomegalovirus exposure and HLA in healthy donors. Across the study: An early release of data contained around 80 million unique TCRs, which came from HLA-typed donors. Of a few hundred genotyped donors, more than 75% grouped in the Caucasian-associated ancestry cluster.

Researchers ran the PCR with 60 Vbeta and 13 Jbeta primers. Only in-frame clones appear in the TCRdb table, and some are missing; sequencing was by immunoSEQ multiplex PCR. The table has some 150,000 clones, 80% to 90% seen once; the top ten hold about 13%. Study conclusions and caveats: The investigators catalogued under 200 TCR beta chains as cytomegalovirus-associated. In a later analysis, specific HLA alleles were associated with 15,000 to 20,000 TCR beta sequences at a 0.05 false discovery rate.

In regard to this clone: Its matching antigen is unknown.

With 4 bases clipped from V and 5 bases from J, the junction kept 7 bases outside the gene matches. CDR1 and CDR2 (germline): SGHDT, YYEEEE. The CDR3 spans 14 residues. The sequenced material came from PBMCs. This receptor was obtained from a woman between 50 and 59 years old in good health and CMV-seronegative. The rearrangement uses TRBV5-6 and TRBJ1-2; 8 bases agree with TRBD1. CDR3: CASSPDRGGYGYTF. CDR3 DNA sequence: TGTGCCAGCAGCCCAGACAGGGGAGGTTATGGCTACACCTTC.